There are many counts of the clone carrying this TCR beta chain. CDR3 size: 13 residues. The junction had 2 bases not matched to a gene; V was cut back by 5 bases and J by 2 bases. Germline V lookup: CDR1 SGHDT, CDR2 YYEEEE. The time point is: patch test 2, 6 weeks after DPC sensitization. Regarding treatment: therapeutic diphenylcyclopropenone sensitization with weekly scalp DPC. Each CDR3 protein is one row after TCRdb ran MiXCR on the RACE reads. The sample yields about 50,000 distinct CDR3 sequences, 9.9% seen once. These data originate in a study of human T cells and chemical hapten exposure. In the study overall: Patients got weekly scalp diphenylcyclopropenone doses over the approximately 24-week study.

This receptor was taken from a woman aged 45-59 years with alopecia areata. Some clones in this sample may be carry-over from other donors' samples. The gene calls are TRBV5-6 and TRBJ1-2, with 8 positions matching TRBD1. Sequencing was performed on whole blood, taken in connection with sensitization to the hapten diphenylcyclopropenone (DPC). The CDR3 region is CASSRDRNYGYTF. In DNA form, the CDR3 reads TGTGCCAGCAGTCGGGACAGGAACTATGGCTACACCTTC.